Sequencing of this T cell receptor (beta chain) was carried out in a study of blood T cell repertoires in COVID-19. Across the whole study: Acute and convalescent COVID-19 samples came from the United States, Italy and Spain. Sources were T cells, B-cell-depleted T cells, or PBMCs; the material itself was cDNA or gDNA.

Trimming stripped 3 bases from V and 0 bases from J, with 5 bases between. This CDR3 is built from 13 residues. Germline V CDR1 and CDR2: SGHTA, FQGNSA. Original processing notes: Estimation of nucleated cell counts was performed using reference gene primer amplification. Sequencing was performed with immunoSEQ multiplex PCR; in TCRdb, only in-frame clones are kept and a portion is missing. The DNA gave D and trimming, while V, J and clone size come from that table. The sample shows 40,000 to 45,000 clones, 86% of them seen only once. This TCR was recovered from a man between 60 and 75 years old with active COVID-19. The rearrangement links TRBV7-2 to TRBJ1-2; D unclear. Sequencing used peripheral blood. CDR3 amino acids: CASSFRANYGYTF. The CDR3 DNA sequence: TGTGCCAGCAGCTTCCGAGCTAACTATGGCTACACCTTC.